This TCR beta chain was retrieved from a study of cytomegalovirus exposure and HLA in healthy donors. The PCR made use of 60 Vbeta and 13 Jbeta primers. The assay was immunoSEQ multiplex PCR, and TCRdb's table has in-frame clones only and misses some. This sample has about 250,000 clones; about three quarters occur once, and the top ten carry around 0.44%. The CDR3 contains 14 residues. Between the trimmed V and J ends, which lost 5 bases and 3 bases, there was a span of 14 bases. The V gene's germline CDR1 is MGHRA and CDR2 YSYEKL. The sequence derives from a boy aged 5 to 17 in good health and CMV-seronegative. Sample: PBMCs. The genes are TRBV4-1 and TRBJ2-7, with D uncertain. CDR3 DNA: TGCGCCAGCAGCTCCGACGGGTCATTCTACGAGCAGTACTTC. Its protein is CASSSDGSFYEQYF.